The clone carrying this TCR beta chain was detected a few times. Its target is not known. This specimen comes from a study of Tregs in tolerant kidney transplant recipients. Overall study results and limits: Nucleotide sequences could not be compared across some patients' samples due to primer changes. Biological reproducibility was not directly addressed, but technical replication error appeared minimal.

The CDR3 spans 12 residues. V dropped 0 bases and J dropped 11 bases, with 9 bases sitting between them. The germline CDR1 and CDR2 sequences are LGHNA and YNFKEQ. Recipients received nonmyeloablative bone marrow transplants from related graft donors, with transient mixed chimerism. Unstimulated Tregs (CD4+CD25+CD127-) and CD4+CD25- non-Tregs were sorted from PBMCs. Method: immunoSEQ multiplex PCR; TCRdb's copy keeps in-frame clones and lacks some. The table shows roughly 20,000 clones, with roughly 80% occurring only once. The receptor's source is a human patient who received a combined kidney and bone marrow transplant. Some T cells may be transferred from the graft donor. The gene calls are TRBV4-2 and TRBJ2-3; TRBD2 might be the D (6 bases). Sequenced material: CD8+ T cells from blood (PBMCs), taken 6 months after the transplant. In DNA form, the CDR3 reads TGTGCCAGCAGCCAAGAGGAGGGGTTGCAGTATTTT. Translating gives CASSQEEGLQYF.